Presented here are 8 T cell receptor beta chains from one specimen sequenced in a study of radiation and T cells in renal cell carcinoma. Using immunoSEQ multiplex PCR, the repertoire was profiled, and TCRdb retains in-frame clones only, with some absent. This sample has some 100,000 clones, with roughly four fifths found just once. Time point meaning: baseline pretreatment blood. The treatment here: 15 Gy SBRT to primary tumor, nephrectomy 4 weeks later. The specimen was blood, collected from a patient whose treatment included radiotherapy and nephrectomy. Source of these receptors: a man aged 55 to 70 with renal cell carcinoma.

The chain uses TRBV5-6 and TRBJ2-1, with 9 bases that match TRBD2. The CDR3 contains 17 residues. The V gene's germline CDR1 is SGHDT and CDR2 YYEEEE. Trimming removed 9 bases from V and 2 bases from J; junction bases left unmatched: 15. CDR3 coding DNA: TGTGCCACCCTCCGTGATAGCGGGGGTGAAACCTACAATGAGCAGTTCTTC. This translates into CATLRDSGGETYNEQFF. Based on the CDR3 plus reference TRBV5-6 and TRBJ2-1, the full variable domain is DAGVTQSPTHLIKTRGQQVTLRCSPKSGHDTVSWYQQALGQGPQFIFQYYEEEERQRGNFPDRFSGHQFPNYSSELNVNALLLGDSALYLCATLRDSGGETYNEQFFGPGTRLTVL.

The chain couples TRBV10-3 to TRBJ1-1; TRBD1 is a possible D gene (5 bases). The CDR3 runs to 15 residues. The V and J ends lost 6 bases and 5 bases respectively, with 19 bases between them. Germline V gives CDR1 ENHRY, CDR2 SYGVKD. CDR3 coding DNA: TGTGCCATCAGGGGTGCGGAGGGGCAAGGGACTGAAGCTTTCTTT. As protein: CAIRGAEGQGTEAFF.

J is TRBJ2-3 and V is TRBV6-5; D is uncertain. V dropped 2 bases and J dropped 2 bases, with 11 bases sitting between them. Germline V lookup: CDR1 MNHEY, CDR2 SVGAGI. This CDR3 is 15 amino acids long. CDR3 nucleotides: TGTGCCAGCAGTTACGACCGGCGGACCACAGATACGCAGTATTTT. Protein: CASSYDRRTTDTQYF.

The chain links TRBV6-5 to TRBJ2-1; TRBD2 matches 11 bases. From germline, CDR1 is MNHEY and CDR2 SVGAGI. The V segment lost 6 bases and the J segment 4 bases; nucleotides outside the gene matches: 5. The CDR3 is 15 residues long. The CDR3 reads CASSPTSGSYNEQFF. DNA of the CDR3: TGTGCCAGCAGCCCAACTAGCGGGAGTTACAATGAGCAGTTCTTC.

This chain connects TRBV28 to TRBJ2-1, with 8 bases that match TRBD1. Germline V gives CDR1 MDHEN, CDR2 SYDVKM. This CDR3 spans 17 amino acids. V dropped 1 base and J dropped 4; count of bases not matched to a gene: 9. The DNA of the CDR3 is TGTGCCAGCAGTTTATTTCCCGACAGGGGTCTATACAATGAGCAGTTCTTC. Translation gives CASSLFPDRGLYNEQFF. The whole variable domain, remainder taken from reference TRBV28 and TRBJ2-1, is DVKVTQSSRYLVKRTGEKVFLECVQDMDHENMFWYRQDPGLGLRLIYFSYDVKMKEKGDIPEGYSVSREKKERFSLILESASTNQTSMYLCASSLFPDRGLYNEQFFGPGTRLTVL.

The chain couples TRBV27 to TRBJ2-7; 7 bases are a match to TRBD1. V dropped 5 bases and J dropped 3; count of bases not matched to a gene: 4. CDR1 MNHEY and CDR2 SMNVEV come from the germline V gene (reference sequence). The CDR3 runs to 13 residues. As DNA, the CDR3 is TGTGCCAGCAGTCCGGGACAGTACTACGAGCAGTACTTC. Its translation is CASSPGQYYEQYF.

The chain uses TRBV4-1 and TRBJ2-5; D is unresolved. This CDR3 has 13 residues. Trimming removed 4 bases from V and 2 bases from J, with 8 bases in between. Germline CDR1 and CDR2: MGHRA and YSYEKL. The CDR3 nucleotides are TGCGCCAGCAGCCTTGGAGTGCAAGAGACCCAGTACTTC. It translates to CASSLGVQETQYF.

This clone was counted once. The J gene is TRBJ2-7, the V gene TRBV7-2; 8 bases map to TRBD1. The CDR3 covers 14 residues. V trimming: 2 bases; J trimming: 5 bases; junction bases outside the gene matches: 5. Per germline, CDR1 SGHTA and CDR2 FQGNSA. CDR3 in amino acids: CASSLRQGAHEQYF. The CDR3 DNA is TGTGCCAGCAGCTTAAGGCAGGGGGCCCACGAGCAGTACTTC.